Each of the 20 T cell receptor beta chains below was sequenced from the same sample in a study of shared clonotypes between healthy human individuals. Clones were read by immunoSEQ multiplex PCR, and TCRdb kept only the in-frame ones, dropping some. The table lists roughly 850,000 clones, roughly 96% of them singletons. It was CD45RO-negative cells, positively selected for CCR7, that made up naive CD8 cells, with terminally differentiated effector memory CD45RA+ cells excluded. The sequenced sample was naive CD8+ T cells sorted from blood. These receptors were collected from a man aged 30 to 45 in good health.

For this clone: Other DNA sequences in the sample encode the same CDR3. The chain links TRBV29-1 to TRBJ2-5, with D hard to call. The V end was cut by 4 bases, the J end by 2 bases, with 5 bases between. The germline CDR1 and CDR2 sequences are SQVTM and ANQGSEA. The CDR3 covers 11 residues. CDR3 nucleotides: TGCAGCGTTGTGGATCAAGAGACCCAGTACTTC. Its protein is CSVVDQETQYF.

J is TRBJ2-1 and V is TRBV28; D remains unclear. CDR1 MDHEN and CDR2 SYDVKM come from the germline V gene. The CDR3 consists of 14 residues. V was pared by 3 bases and J by 6 bases, with 12 bases between. The chain's CDR3 is CASSLDLPANEQFF. The DNA for the CDR3 is TGTGCCAGCAGTTTGGACCTCCCCGCCAATGAGCAGTTCTTC.

The chain uses TRBV6-1 and TRBJ2-3; no clear D gene. The germline V gene encodes CDR1 MNHNS and CDR2 SASEGT. Trimming took off 3 bases at V and 0 bases at J, with 10 bases between the two ends. This CDR3 is 15 amino acids long. CDR3 coding DNA: TGTGCCAGCAGTGACAGCCCCGCTAGCACAGATACGCAGTATTTT. Its protein is CASSDSPASTDTQYF.

CDR3: CASSKDRNHEQYF. The CDR3, as DNA: TGTGCCAGCAGCAAGGACAGGAACCACGAGCAGTACTTC. The chain links TRBV5-4 to TRBJ2-7, with TRBD1 matching 7 bases. V was clipped by 4 bases and J by 5 bases; unmatched bases: 6. Germline V gives CDR1 SGHNT, CDR2 YYREEE (reference sequence). This CDR3 has 13 residues.

The chain has TRBV29-1 and TRBJ2-7; weak D call: TRBD1 (5 bases). Germline V gives CDR1 SQVTM, CDR2 ANQGSEA. The CDR3 runs 13 residues. V lost 7 bases, J lost 0 bases, and 13 bases lay in between. The CDR3 nucleotides read TGCAGCGCTATCGACAGCAACTCCTACGAGCAGTACTTC. Translated: CSAIDSNSYEQYF.

In this sample, this clone turned up once. This chain joins TRBV5-1 and TRBJ2-5, with D possibly TRBD1 on 5 matching bases. V was clipped by 4 bases and J by 2 bases, with 12 bases between them. CDR3 length: 14 amino acids. Germline V gene data show CDR1 as SGHRS and CDR2 as YFSETQ. The CDR3 DNA sequence: TGCGCCAGCAGCCCGCGACAGATACAAGAGACCCAGTACTTC. Translated: CASSPRQIQETQYF.

V gene TRBV27 combines with J gene TRBJ2-1; weak D call: TRBD2 (5 bases). V dropped 3 bases and J dropped 4 bases, with 16 bases sitting between them. Germline V CDR1 and CDR2: MNHEY, SMNVEV (reference sequence). CDR3 length: 16 residues. The CDR3 sequence: CASSLGFGGGYNEQFF. The CDR3 nucleotides are TGTGCCAGCAGTTTGGGTTTCGGTGGCGGGTACAATGAGCAGTTCTTC.

J is TRBJ2-3 and V is TRBV11-2; D is unresolved. Germline loops: CDR1 SGHAT, CDR2 FQNNGV. Trimming shortened V by 2 bases and J by 4 bases, and 10 bases separated the two germline ends. The CDR3 sequence is 14 residues long. The CDR3: CASSLTMSPDTQYF. The CDR3 DNA is TGTGCCAGCAGCTTAACCATGAGTCCAGATACGCAGTATTTT. Full variable domain (rest looked up from reference TRBV11-2 and TRBJ2-3): EAGVAQSPRYKIIEKRQSVAFWCNPISGHATLYWYQQILGQGPKLLIQFQNNGVVDDSQLPKDRFSAERLKGVDSTLKIQPAKLEDSAVYLCASSLTMSPDTQYFGPGTRLTVL.

The V gene is TRBV7-8, the J gene TRBJ1-1, with D hard to call. Trimming stripped 4 bases from V and 5 bases from J, with 14 bases between. The germline V gene encodes CDR1 SGHVS and CDR2 FQNEAQ. This CDR3 is built from 14 residues. CDR3 DNA: TGTGCCAGCAGCTGGAATACCGGGTGGACTGAAGCTTTCTTT. As protein: CASSWNTGWTEAFF. The full variable domain, its missing parts supplied by reference TRBV7-8 and TRBJ1-1, is GAGVSQSPRYKVAKRGQDVALRCDPISGHVSLFWYQQALGQGPEFLTYFQNEAQLDKSGLPSDRFFAERPEGSVSTLKIQRTQQEDSAVYLCASSWNTGWTEAFFGQGTRLTVV.

This chain joins TRBV7-6 and TRBJ2-1, with D unclear. Trimming cost V 9 bases and J 0 bases, with 12 bases left between them. This CDR3 spans 14 amino acids. In germline, CDR1 is SGHVS, CDR2 FNYEAQ. CDR3 loop: CASRRTSSYNEQFF. The CDR3 DNA reads as TGTGCCAGTCGGCGGACCAGCTCCTACAATGAGCAGTTCTTC.

The V gene is TRBV29-1, the J gene TRBJ2-7, with 12 nucleotides matching TRBD2. This CDR3 region has 15 residues. Trimming cost V 2 bases and J 6 bases; bases outside gene matches: 8. Looked up from germline, CDR1 is SQVTM and CDR2 is ANQGSEA. CDR3 DNA: TGCAGCGTTGAAAGGTTGGGACTAGCGGGTAGCGAGCAGTACTTC. Translated, it gives CSVERLGLAGSEQYF.

The V gene is TRBV15, the J gene TRBJ1-4; a possible D gene is TRBD1 (5 bases). Germline lookup yields CDR1 LNHNV and CDR2 YYDKDF (reference sequence). The CDR3 has 14 residues. V lost 5 bases and J 4 bases, leaving 11 bases between the germline ends. In DNA form, the CDR3 reads TGTGCCACCAGCGTCGGGGGAGTTAATGAAAAACTGTTTTTT. This sequence encodes CATSVGGVNEKLFF.

Note on this clone: The sample has other DNA sequences that encode this CDR3 too. The V gene is TRBV28, the J gene TRBJ2-3; possible D gene TRBD1, 5 bases. V gave up 2 bases and J gave up 1 base, with 10 bases separating them. Germline V gives CDR1 MDHEN, CDR2 SYDVKM. The CDR3 is 15 amino acids. CDR3 sequence: CASSLGQGGTDTQYF. CDR3 nucleotides: TGTGCCAGCAGTTTAGGGCAGGGCGGCACAGATACGCAGTATTTT.

Worth noting for this clone: Other DNA sequences from this sample encode an identical CDR3 as well. The V call is TRBV5-4, the J call TRBJ1-4, with D tentatively TRBD1 (6 bases). Trimming shortened V by 2 bases and J by 7 bases, and 9 bases separated the two germline ends. Looked up from germline, CDR1 is SGHNT and CDR2 is YYREEE (reference sequence). The CDR3 runs to 13 residues. The CDR3 reads CASSFRGGEKLFF. The DNA for the CDR3 is TGTGCCAGCAGCTTTAGGGGGGGTGAAAAACTGTTTTTT. Full variable domain (missing parts from reference TRBV5-4 and TRBJ1-4): ETGVTQSPTHLIKTRGQQVTLRCSSQSGHNTVSWYQQALGQGPQFIFQYYREEENGRGNFPPRFSGLQFPNYSSELNVNALELDDSALYLCASSFRGGEKLFFGSGTQLSVL.

A word on this clone: The junction shows a germline mismatch at one end, possibly a read error. The sample carries other DNA sequences with the same CDR3. J is TRBJ1-5 and V is TRBV28; tentatively, D is TRBD1 (6 bases). Germline V CDR1 and CDR2: MDHEN, SYDVKM. This CDR3 spans 13 amino acids. CDR3 amino acids: CASSLDSNQPQHF. The CDR3 nucleotides read TGTGCCAGCAGCCTGGACAGCAATCAGCCTCAGCATTTT.

The chain joins TRBV15 to TRBJ2-4; D remains unclear. In germline, CDR1 is LNHNV, CDR2 YYDKDF (reference sequence). This CDR3 spans 14 amino acids. V lost 5 bases to trimming and J lost 1 base, with 9 bases between them. CDR3: CATSPAEAKNIQYF. The CDR3 DNA follows: TGTGCCACCAGCCCGGCGGAGGCCAAAAACATTCAGTACTTC. Full variable domain (rest looked up from reference TRBV15 and TRBJ2-4): DAMVIQNPRYQVTQFGKPVTLSCSQTLNHNVMYWYQQKSSQAPKLLFHYYDKDFNNEADTPDNFQSRRPNTSFCFLDIRSPGLGDTAMYLCATSPAEAKNIQYFGAGTRLSVL.

The chain couples TRBV5-6 to TRBJ2-1; D ambiguous. Germline CDR1 SGHDT, CDR2 YYEEEE. The CDR3 length is 14 residues. The germline V and J ends were trimmed by 0 bases and 6 bases, with 10 bases remaining between them. In DNA form, the CDR3 reads TGTGCCAGCAGCTTGGGCGGACGGAGCAATGAGCAGTTCTTC. It translates to CASSLGGRSNEQFF.

The chain recombines TRBV2 with TRBJ2-1; 13 positions match TRBD2. The V segment lost 6 bases and the J segment 0 bases; nucleotides outside the gene matches: 8. Germline values: CDR1 SNHLY, CDR2 FYNNEI. The CDR3 covers 18 residues. The CDR3 spells CASSPGLAGFSSYNEQFF. CDR3 coding DNA: TGTGCCAGCAGCCCGGGACTAGCGGGATTTAGCTCCTACAATGAGCAGTTCTTC.

This clone was recorded once. This CDR3 is also generated by other DNA sequences in the sample. The chain employs TRBV2 and TRBJ2-7, with D hard to call. This CDR3 is built from 11 residues. CDR1 and CDR2 from the germline V gene are SNHLY and FYNNEI. V lost 3 bases, J lost 4 bases, and 4 bases lay in between. This chain's CDR3 is CASSERYEQYF. The CDR3 region has the DNA TGTGCCAGCAGTGAGAGGTACGAGCAGTACTTC.

The chain has TRBV29-1 and TRBJ2-2; 9 bases line up with TRBD1. The CDR3 runs 13 residues. Per germline, CDR1 SQVTM and CDR2 ANQGSEA. With V trimmed by 6 bases and J by 14 bases, 13 bases remained unmatched. The CDR3 loop reads CSVYTPGQGILFF. For the CDR3, the DNA is TGCAGCGTCTACACGCCGGGACAGGGTATCCTGTTTTTT.